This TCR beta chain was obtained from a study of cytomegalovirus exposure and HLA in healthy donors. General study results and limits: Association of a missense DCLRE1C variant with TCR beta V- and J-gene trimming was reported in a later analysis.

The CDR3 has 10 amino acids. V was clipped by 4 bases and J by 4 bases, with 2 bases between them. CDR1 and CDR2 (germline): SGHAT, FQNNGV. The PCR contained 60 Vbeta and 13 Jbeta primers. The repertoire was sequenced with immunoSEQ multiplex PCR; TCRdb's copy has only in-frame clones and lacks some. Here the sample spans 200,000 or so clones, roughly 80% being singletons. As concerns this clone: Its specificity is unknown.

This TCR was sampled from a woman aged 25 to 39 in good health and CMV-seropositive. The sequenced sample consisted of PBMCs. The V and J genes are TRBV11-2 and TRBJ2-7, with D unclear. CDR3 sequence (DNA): TGTGCCAGCAGCTCTTACGAGCAGTACTTC. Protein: CASSSYEQYF. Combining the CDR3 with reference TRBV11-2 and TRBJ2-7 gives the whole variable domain EAGVAQSPRYKIIEKRQSVAFWCNPISGHATLYWYQQILGQGPKLLIQFQNNGVVDDSQLPKDRFSAERLKGVDSTLKIQPAKLEDSAVYLCASSSYEQYFGPGTRLTVT.